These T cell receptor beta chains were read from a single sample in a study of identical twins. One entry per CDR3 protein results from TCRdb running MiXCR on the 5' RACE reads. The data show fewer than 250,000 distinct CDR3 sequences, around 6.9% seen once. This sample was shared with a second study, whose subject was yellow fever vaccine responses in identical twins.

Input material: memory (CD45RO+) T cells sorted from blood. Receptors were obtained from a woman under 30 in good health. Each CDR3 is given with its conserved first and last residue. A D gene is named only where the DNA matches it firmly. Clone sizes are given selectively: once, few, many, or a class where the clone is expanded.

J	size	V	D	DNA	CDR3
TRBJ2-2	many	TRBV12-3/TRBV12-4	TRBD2	TGTGCCAGCAGTAAAGCGGGACCCGGGGAGCTGTTTTTT	CASSKAGPGELFF
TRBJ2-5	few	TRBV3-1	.	TGTGCCAGCAGCCAAGACCAGGTACCCCAAGAGACCCAGTACTTC	CASSQDQVPQETQYF
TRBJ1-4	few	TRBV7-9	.	TGTGCCAGCAGCTCATTATCTGGACTTCACCTTGAAAAACTGTTTTTT	CASSSLSGLHLEKLFF
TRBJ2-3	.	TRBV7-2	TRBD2	TGTGCCAGCAGCGCGGGACTAGCAGCAGATACGCAGTATTTT	CASSAGLAADTQYF
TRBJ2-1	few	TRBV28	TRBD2	TGTGCCAGCAGTTTATCGGCTAGCGGGGGATACAATGAGCAGTTCTTC	CASSLSASGGYNEQFF
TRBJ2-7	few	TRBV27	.	TGTGCCAGCAGTTTCACACTCCTCAACTCCGAGCAGTACTTC	CASSFTLLNSEQYF
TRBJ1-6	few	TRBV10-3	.	TGTGCCATCAGTGAGGTAGCACTTAATTCACCCCTCCACTTT	CAISEVALNSPLHF
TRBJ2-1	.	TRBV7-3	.	TGTGCCAGCAGCTTACAGGGATACAATGAGCAGTTCTTC	CASSLQGYNEQFF
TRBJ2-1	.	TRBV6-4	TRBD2	TGTGCCAGCAGTCCGGGCGGGGGGGCCGGTGAGCAGTTCTTC	CASSPGGGAGEQFF
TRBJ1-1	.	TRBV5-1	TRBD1	TGCGCCAGCAGCCCCGACAGGGGGATCCGCACTGAAGCTTTCTTT	CASSPDRGIRTEAFF
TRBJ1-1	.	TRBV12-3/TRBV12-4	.	TGTGCCAGCAGCCTCCCGGGCACTGAAGCTTTCTTT	CASSLPGTEAFF
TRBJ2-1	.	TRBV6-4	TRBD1	TGTGCCAGCAGTGACTCGGGGACAGTCTCCTACAATGAGCAGTTCTTC	CASSDSGTVSYNEQFF
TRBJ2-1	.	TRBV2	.	TGTGCCAGCAGTTACCGGGACTGGGACAATGAGCAGTTCTTC	CASSYRDWDNEQFF
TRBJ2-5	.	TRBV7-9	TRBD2	TGTGCCAGCAGTAAAGCGGGAGGGCCTCAGACCCAGTACTTC	CASSKAGGPQTQYF
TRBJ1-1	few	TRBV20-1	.	TGCAGTGCTAGCCCGCCGGGCTCCAACACTGAAGCTTTCTTT	CSASPPGSNTEAFF
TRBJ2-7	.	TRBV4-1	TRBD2	TGCGCCAGCAGCCAATCCGGGGGGTTCGGCGAGCAGTACTTC	CASSQSGGFGEQYF
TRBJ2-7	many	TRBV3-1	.	TGTGCCAGCAGCCAGCGTGGGGGCCACGAGCAGTACTTC	CASSQRGGHEQYF
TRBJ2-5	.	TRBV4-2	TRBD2	TGTGCCAGCAGCTCGGCTAGCGGGTTTGGAGAGACCCAGTACTTC	CASSSASGFGETQYF
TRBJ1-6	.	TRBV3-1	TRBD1	TGTGCCAGCAGCCAAGGGGGGACAGTCAATTCACCCCTCCACTTT	CASSQGGTVNSPLHF
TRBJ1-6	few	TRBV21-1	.	TGTGCCAGCAGCAAATCCGGACCGAGGCGACCCCTCCACTTT	CASSKSGPRRPLHF
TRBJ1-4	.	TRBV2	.	TGTGCCAGCAGTGAAGAAGGGGATGAAAAACTGTTTTTT	CASSEEGDEKLFF
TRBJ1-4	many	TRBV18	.	TGTGCCAGCTCACCTGGGCTTAATGAAAAACTGTTTTTT	CASSPGLNEKLFF
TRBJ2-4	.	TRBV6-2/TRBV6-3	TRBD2	TGTGCCAGCAGTTACATACGGGGGGGCAGAAAAAACATTCAGTACTTC	CASSYIRGGRKNIQYF
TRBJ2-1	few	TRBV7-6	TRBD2	TGTGCCAGCAGCTTAGGGGCGGGACTAGCGGGGCCCAATGAGCAGTTCTTC	CASSLGAGLAGPNEQFF
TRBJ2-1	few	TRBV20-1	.	TGCAGTGCTAGAGATTTGAGAGGAGGGCCGAACAATGAGCAGTTCTTC	CSARDLRGGPNNEQFF
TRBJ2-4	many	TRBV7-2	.	TGTGCCAGCAGCATAAGGGAGGCCAAAAACATTCAGTACTTC	CASSIREAKNIQYF
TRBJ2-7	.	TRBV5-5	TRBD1	TGTGCCAGCAGCTCGGGACAGGGGGCCAGGAACGAGCAGTACTTC	CASSSGQGARNEQYF
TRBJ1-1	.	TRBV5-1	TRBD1	TGCGCCAGCAGCCCGACCGACAGGGCCAAAACTGAAGCTTTCTTT	CASSPTDRAKTEAFF
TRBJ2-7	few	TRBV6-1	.	TGTGCCAGCAGTGAGTTAGGGGGCGAGCAGTACTTC	CASSELGGEQYF
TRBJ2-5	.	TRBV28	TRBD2	TGTGCCAGCAGCCTAGCGGGAGGCCCACTAGAGACCCAGTACTTC	CASSLAGGPLETQYF
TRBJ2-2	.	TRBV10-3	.	TGTGCCATCATGGGGGGCGGGGACCGGGAGCTGTTTTTT	CAIMGGGDRELFF
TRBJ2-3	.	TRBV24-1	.	TGTGCCACCAGTGAGTCCCCATTGGGACACACGAAGGATACGCAGTATTTT	CATSESPLGHTKDTQYF
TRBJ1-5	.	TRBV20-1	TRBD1	TGCAGTGCACAGGGGGACAATAGCAATCAGCCCCAGCATTTT	CSAQGDNSNQPQHF
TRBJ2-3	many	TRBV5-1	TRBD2	TGCGCCAGCAGCTTGGCCCTAGCGGGAGTTGCAGATACGCAGTATTTT	CASSLALAGVADTQYF
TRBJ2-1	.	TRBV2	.	TGTGCCAGCAGCGGGGACGTAGCCTACAATGAGCAGTTCTTC	CASSGDVAYNEQFF
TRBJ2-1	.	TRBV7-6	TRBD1	TGTGCCAGCAGCTCCCGGGACAGTCCATACAATGAGCAGTTCTTC	CASSSRDSPYNEQFF
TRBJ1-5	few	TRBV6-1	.	TGTGCCAGCTCTCGTCTCCAGGGAGCAAATAGCAATCAGCCCCAGCATTTT	CASSRLQGANSNQPQHF
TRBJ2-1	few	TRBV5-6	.	TGTGCCAGCAGCTTGAGAGTTAGGTTCTACAATGAGCAGTTCTTC	CASSLRVRFYNEQFF
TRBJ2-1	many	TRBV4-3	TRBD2	TGCGCCAGCAGCCAAGAGGGGACTAGCGTTAATGAGCAGTTCTTC	CASSQEGTSVNEQFF